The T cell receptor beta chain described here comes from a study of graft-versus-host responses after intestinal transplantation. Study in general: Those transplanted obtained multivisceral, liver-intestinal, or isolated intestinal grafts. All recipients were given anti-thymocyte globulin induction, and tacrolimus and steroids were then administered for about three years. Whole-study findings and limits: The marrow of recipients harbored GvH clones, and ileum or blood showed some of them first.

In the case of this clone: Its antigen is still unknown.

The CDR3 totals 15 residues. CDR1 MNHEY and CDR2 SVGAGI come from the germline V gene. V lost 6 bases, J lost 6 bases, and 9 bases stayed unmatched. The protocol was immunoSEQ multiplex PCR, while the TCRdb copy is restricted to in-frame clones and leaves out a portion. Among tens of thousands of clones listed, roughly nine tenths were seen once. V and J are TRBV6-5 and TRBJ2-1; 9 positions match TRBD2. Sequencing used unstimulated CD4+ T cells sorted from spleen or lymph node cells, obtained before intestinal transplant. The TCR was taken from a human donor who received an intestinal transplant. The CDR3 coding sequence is TGTGCCAGCAGAGGAGCGGGGGGAACGGGCAATGAGCAGTTCTTC. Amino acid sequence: CASRGAGGTGNEQFF.